This T cell receptor (beta chain) was sequenced in a study of regulatory T cells in long-lasting Graves disease. Across the study: Patients with new Graves' disease had used antithyroid drugs below 3 months.

Construction of the TCR beta libraries employed iRepertoire HTBI primers in conjunction with Arm-PCR of CDR3 regions. TCRdb reanalysed the multiplex PCR reads using MiXCR and keeps one entry per CDR3 protein. This sample has 400,000 to 650,000 distinct CDR3 sequences, with about 16% found just once. Study results and caveats: Possibly, too few samples lowered accuracy. The study found TRBV28, TRBJ1-2 and TRBJ2-5 favored in persistent disease.

This clonotype was observed many times. Its antigen is not identified. Germline V gene lookup returns CDR1 SNHLY and CDR2 FYNNEI. Deletions cut 4 bases from V and 5 bases from J, with 5 bases between. There are 12 residues in the CDR3. Time point in this sample: newly diagnosed GD, antithyroid drugs for less than 3 months. Researchers made the TCR library from RNA that was extracted from PBMCs. These data are also associated with another study on T cells in Graves' hyperthyroidism and ophthalmopathy.

The receptor was isolated from a middle-aged woman with Graves disease. The rearrangement uses TRBV2 and TRBJ1-4, with D uncertain. The starting material was peripheral blood mononuclear cells (PBMCs), obtained at new diagnosis, from a patient treated with antithyroid drugs. As DNA, the CDR3 is TGTGCCAGCAGTGCACAGAATGAAAAACTGTTTTTT. This encodes CASSAQNEKLFF.